Sequencing of this TCR beta chain was carried out in a study of cytomegalovirus exposure and HLA in healthy donors. CDR3 size: 15 residues. Trimming pared 3 bases from V and 4 bases from J, leaving 12 bases between. Germline V lookup: CDR1 KGHSH, CDR2 LQKENI. Details on this clone: Its matching antigen is unknown.

PCR was performed using 60 Vbeta and 13 Jbeta primers. Sequenced by immunoSEQ multiplex PCR; TCRdb stores in-frame clones only, minus some. Found here are around 80,000 clones, over 70% of them singletons; the top ten hold over 7.5%. Notes on the study in general: In a later analysis, CMV-associated beta chains were mostly HLA-associated, it appeared.

Nominal health characterized the donors when sampled, though unrecorded immune exposures were likely. Material: PBMCs. The TCR was taken from a man aged 40-49 years in good health and CMV-seropositive. This sequence joins TRBV18 and TRBJ2-2, with a weak D call TRBD2 (6 bases). CDR3 sequence (DNA): TGTGCCAGCTCACCGGGACTTTCACCCACCGGGGAGCTGTTTTTT. It yields the protein CASSPGLSPTGELFF. Drawing the rest from reference TRBV18 and TRBJ2-2, the complete variable domain is NAGVMQNPRHLVRRRGQEARLRCSPMKGHSHVYWYRQLPEEGLKFMVYLQKENIIDESGMPKERFSAEFPKEGPSILRIQQVVRGDSAAYFCASSPGLSPTGELFFGEGSRLTVL.